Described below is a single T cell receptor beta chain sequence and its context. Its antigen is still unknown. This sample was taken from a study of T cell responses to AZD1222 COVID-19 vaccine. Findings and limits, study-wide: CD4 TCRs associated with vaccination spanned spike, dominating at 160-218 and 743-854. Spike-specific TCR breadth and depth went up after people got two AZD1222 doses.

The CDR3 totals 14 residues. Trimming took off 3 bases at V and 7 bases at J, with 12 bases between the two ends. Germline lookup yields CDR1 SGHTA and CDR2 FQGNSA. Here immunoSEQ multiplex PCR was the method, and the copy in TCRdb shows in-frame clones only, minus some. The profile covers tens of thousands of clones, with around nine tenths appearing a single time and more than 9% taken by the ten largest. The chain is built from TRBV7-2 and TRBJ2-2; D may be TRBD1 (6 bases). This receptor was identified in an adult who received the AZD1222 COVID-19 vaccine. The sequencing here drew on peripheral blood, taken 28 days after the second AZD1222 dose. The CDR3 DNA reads TGTGCCAGCAGCTTTCAGGGGTTAGACGGGGAGCTGTTTTTT. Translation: CASSFQGLDGELFF.